A single sample gave rise to the 2 T cell receptor beta chains below, sequenced in a study of T-cell memory formation after mild COVID-19. Via MiXCR, TCRdb re-called the 5' RACE reads, giving one row per CDR3 protein. Found here are some 250,000 distinct CDR3 sequences, 15% to 20% of them singletons; the top ten hold 20% to 25%. The specimen sequenced was PBMCs or a T cell subset sorted from them (not recorded which). All receptors derive from a young man who had mild COVID-19 (a few samples of this study predate the infection). Cell type and time point are not known.

This chain links TRBV12-3 or TRBV12-4 with TRBJ1-2, with no clear D. The CDR3 spans 13 residues. Trimming removed 5 bases from V and 7 bases from J, with 14 bases in between. CDR3 nucleotide sequence: TGTGCCAGCAGTCATTTCGTCGCCGGTGGCTACACCTTC. Translation gives CASSHFVAGGYTF.

Ten or more counts support this clonotype. CDR3 amino acids: CASSPRDRGSYNEQFF. The CDR3 bases are TGTGCCAGCAGCCCAAGGGACAGGGGGTCCTACAATGAGCAGTTCTTC. The chain couples TRBV11-2 to TRBJ2-1; the match to TRBD1 covers 11 bases. CDR1 is SGHAT, CDR2 FQNNGV, per germline. V lost 5 bases, J lost 1 base, and 4 bases stayed unmatched. CDR3 length: 16 amino acids.